This T cell receptor beta chain is drawn from a study of blood T cell repertoires in COVID-19 (dated by TCRdb to about 2020). Background on the whole study: Samples covering the acute and convalescent phases of COVID-19 were provided by collaborators in the United States, Italy and Spain. Subjects who had been exposed to COVID-19, were actively infected with it, or had recovered from it provided the deeply sampled blood TCRbeta repertoires that made up the dataset. Sample metadata almost always included a de-identified subject ID, COVID-19 status, age in years and sex. The repertoires were made available in a free public database intended to serve as a resource for research on the immune response to SARS-CoV-2. Where HLA class I and class II types were available, the types were taken from metadata supplied by the sample provider, not from assay-based typing. The prospective study material was composed of cDNA or gDNA derived from T cells, B-cell-depleted T cells, or PBMCs. Samples came from the ongoing ImmuneRACE study (first 160 participants) plus 1,254 subjects from 6 global collaborators. Summary of the overall study and its limitations: Clinical and demographic metadata were provided uncurated, with the amount varying by source and participant.

TCRbeta CDR3 regions were amplified from genomic DNA by means of the immunoSEQ Assay, a bias-controlled multiplex PCR. Concerning the study's data processing: The number of nucleated cells in each sample was estimated from the amplification of reference gene primers within the assay. To quantify the absolute abundance of each unique TCRbeta CDR3 rearrangement, sequence reads were collapsed and filtered. Productive Simpson clonality was computed per sample as the square root of Simpson's diversity index over productive rearrangements. TCRdb took over this immuneACCESS table, retaining in-frame rearrangements with V and J assigned. Such tables are incomplete; in checked studies, under half of the missing clones stem from an unresolved V gene, and the remainder is unexplained. V and J calls plus clone size are reproduced from that table; the DNA served to infer D and trimming. The sample contains approximately 500,000 clones, 75% to 90% of them found a single time. 3% to 4% of the sample is held by the ten biggest clonotypes.

The CDR3 runs 15 residues from the cysteine to the phenylalanine. The read is trimmed to its CDR3 DNA, 45 bases read in frame from base 1. V was cut back by 4 bases and J by 4 bases, leaving a gap of 17 bases between them. CDR1 and CDR2 are drawn from the germline V gene (reference sequence): SGHKS, YYEKEE. Points on this clone: The specificity of this receptor is unknown. No qualities accompany the bases; no much larger clone lies one base away.

Whole blood was collected in K2EDTA tubes by collaborating institutions according to the institutions' own protocols. Collaborator samples were shipped for TCRbeta analysis as frozen whole blood, isolated PBMCs, or DNA extracted from either sample type. The sequenced material came from peripheral blood. Recombination connected TRBV5-5 to TRBJ1-2; matching of 5 bases hints at TRBD1 as the D gene. The TCR comes from a human donor in a cohort sampled during active COVID-19. The CDR3 region: CASSGQDGASYGYTF. At the DNA level, the sequence is TGTGCCAGCAGCGGGCAGGATGGGGCAAGCTATGGCTACACCTTC.